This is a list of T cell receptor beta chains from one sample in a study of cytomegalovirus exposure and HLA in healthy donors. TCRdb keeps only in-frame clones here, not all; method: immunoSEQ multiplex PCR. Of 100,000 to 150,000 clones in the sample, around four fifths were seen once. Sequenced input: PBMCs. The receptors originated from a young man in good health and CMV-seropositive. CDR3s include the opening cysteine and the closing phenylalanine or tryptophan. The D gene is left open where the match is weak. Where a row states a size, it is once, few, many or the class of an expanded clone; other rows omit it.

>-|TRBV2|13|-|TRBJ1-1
TGTGCCAGCATGATACAACAAGCGACTGAAGCTTTCTTT
CASMIQQATEAFF
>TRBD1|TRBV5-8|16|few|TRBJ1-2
TGTGCCAGCAGCTTGGTGGGGGACAGGGGGCGTAGCGGCTACACCTTC
CASSLVGDRGRSGYTF
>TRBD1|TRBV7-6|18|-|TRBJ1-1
TGTGCCAGCAGCCTCAGGACAGGATCGATGTCTTTAAACACTGAAGCTTTCTTT
CASSLRTGSMSLNTEAFF
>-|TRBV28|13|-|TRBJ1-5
TGTGCCAGCAGTCTAGTACGAGGGGGGCCCCAGCATTTT
CASSLVRGGPQHF
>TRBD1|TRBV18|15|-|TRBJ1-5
TGTGCCAGCTCACCCGACAGGGTCGGGAATCAGCCCCAGCATTTT
CASSPDRVGNQPQHF
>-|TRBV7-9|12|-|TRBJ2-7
TGTGCCAGCAGCTTTAAATCGGGCGAGCAGTACTTC
CASSFKSGEQYF
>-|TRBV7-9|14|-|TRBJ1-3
TGTGCCAGCGGTGAGGACAACTCTGGAAACACCATATATTTT
CASGEDNSGNTIYF
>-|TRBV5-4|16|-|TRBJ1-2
TGTGCCAGCAGCGCTCCCGGACAGAGAACTAACTATGGCTACACCTTC
CASSAPGQRTNYGYTF
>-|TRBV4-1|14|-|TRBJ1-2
TGCGCCAGCAGTCGCATAGGAGTCCGCTATGGCTACACCTTC
CASSRIGVRYGYTF
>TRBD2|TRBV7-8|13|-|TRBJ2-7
TGTGCCAGTTCTAGCGGGAGACTTTACGAGCAGTACTTC
CASSSGRLYEQYF